This entry concerns a single T cell receptor (beta chain). This entry comes from a study of OX40 agonist ivuxolimab in advanced cancers. Study background: Patients received the agonistic anti-OX40 (CD134) antibody ivuxolimab. Of the participants, approximately 44% had some prior anti-PD-1, anti-PD-L1 or anti-CTLA-4 therapy, which was allowed. While on treatment, patients had intravenous ivuxolimab at 0.01 to 10 mg/kg every 2 weeks.

The CDR3 covers 12 residues. Trimming shortened V by 4 bases and J by 2 bases, and 8 bases separated the two germline ends. CDR1 and CDR2 from the germline V gene are GTSNPN and SVGIG (reference sequence). TCRdb's table, derived via immunoSEQ multiplex PCR, lists solely in-frame clones and lacks some. The data show 38,000 or so clones, nearly 90% seen once. This TCR came from an adult with an advanced solid tumor such as melanoma, head and neck, liver or kidney cancer. Sequenced material: CD4+ or CD8+ T cells sorted from blood, taken in a trial of the OX40 agonist ivuxolimab. The chain employs TRBV30 and TRBJ2-5; D is unresolved. CDR3 coding DNA: TGTGCCTGGAATGCGGTTCAAGAGACCCAGTACTTC. Protein: CAWNAVQETQYF.